Shown below are 30 T cell receptor beta chains from a single sample sequenced in a study of T cells in Graves' hyperthyroidism and ophthalmopathy. TCR beta CDR3 regions were amplified from RNA. Initially, a first-round RT-PCR of the TCR CDR3 employed the HTBI primer set. Each CDR3 protein gets one entry after TCRdb re-called the multiplex PCR reads with MiXCR. The sample yields 690,000 or so distinct CDR3 sequences, about 19% seen once. The specimen sequenced was blood. These receptors were obtained from a woman aged 45-65 years with Graves' hyperthyroidism that later progressed to Graves' ophthalmopathy.

In this sample, this clonotype turned up a few times. The CDR3 protein is CASSLSRGVGDQYF. CDR3 DNA sequence: TGTGCCAGCAGTTTATCGAGGGGGGTCGGGGACCAGTACTTC. The chain couples TRBV27 to TRBJ2-5, with D tentatively TRBD1 or TRBD2 (6 bases each). V was trimmed by 0 bases and J by 10 bases, leaving 15 bases between them. CDR1 and CDR2 (germline): MNHEY, SMNVEV (reference sequence). This CDR3 has 14 amino acids.

This clonotype was seen a few times. This chain uses TRBV12-3 or TRBV12-4 with TRBJ1-1; D possibly corresponds to TRBD1 (5 bases). This CDR3 spans 16 amino acids. Trimming took 7 bases from V and 1 from J, leaving 19 bases between them. The CDR3 region has the DNA TGTGCCAGCACCCGAACCGGGGGAACGGGGAACACTGAAGCTTTCTTT. Its translation: CASTRTGGTGNTEAFF.

This clonotype was observed a few times. The chain recombines TRBV6-1 with TRBJ1-1, with no clear D. CDR3 length: 16 amino acids. The germline V gene has CDR1 MNHNS and CDR2 SASEGT. V lost 7 bases, J lost 0 bases, and 18 bases lay in between. CDR3 nucleotides: TGTGCCAGCAAACCCCCGCCCGGGGAAATGAACACTGAAGCTTTCTTT. Translated: CASKPPPGEMNTEAFF.

This clonotype was observed a handful of times. The chain couples TRBV24-1 to TRBJ1-1; 9 bases line up with TRBD1. Germline CDR1 reads KGHDR; CDR2 reads SFDVKD. There are 15 residues in the CDR3. Trimming removed 7 bases from V and 1 base from J; junction bases left unmatched: 6. The CDR3 here is CATRGTGSANTEAFF. The CDR3 DNA is TGTGCCACCAGAGGGACAGGGAGCGCGAACACTGAAGCTTTCTTT.

This clonotype was observed many times. The rearrangement joins TRBV12-3 or TRBV12-4 to TRBJ2-1, with TRBD2 matching over 11 bases. Trimming at V came to 6 bases and at J to 6 bases, leaving 10 bases not matched to a gene. The CDR3 spans 16 residues. CDR3 residues: CASSHGTSGTGNEQFF. The CDR3 bases are TGTGCCAGCAGCCATGGGACTAGCGGTACCGGCAATGAGCAGTTCTTC.

The genes are TRBV20-1 and TRBJ1-5; the D gene is possibly TRBD1 (6 bases). V was cut by 1 base and J by 7 bases, with 11 bases left in between. The CDR3 sequence is 13 residues long. Germline lookup yields CDR1 DFQATT and CDR2 SNEGSKA (reference sequence). DNA of the CDR3: TGCAGTGCTAGAGGACAGGCCAGGCAGCCCCAGCATTTT. It codes for CSARGQARQPQHF.

This clonotype was detected a few times. The chain links TRBV27 to TRBJ2-7, with TRBD2 matching over 7 bases. After removal of 1 base from V and 0 bases from J, the junction contained 6 bases not matched to a gene. The CDR3 spans 16 residues. Germline values: CDR1 MNHEY, CDR2 SMNVEV (reference sequence). As DNA, the CDR3 is TGTGCCAGCAGTTTATTTGGCCTAGCGGACTCCTACGAGCAGTACTTC. Residues: CASSLFGLADSYEQYF.

This clonotype has a handful of counts. The CDR3 region is CSAPAPLGEKLFF. The CDR3 coding sequence is TGCAGTGCTCCTGCACCGCTGGGTGAAAAACTGTTTTTT. The chain is built from TRBV20-1 and TRBJ1-4; D is undetermined. The V gene's germline CDR1 is DFQATT and CDR2 SNEGSKA (reference sequence). There are 13 residues in the CDR3. Trimming took 5 bases from V and 7 from J, leaving 14 bases between them.

This clonotype showed up just a few times. V is TRBV15 and J is TRBJ1-1; D is uncertain. V was shortened by 4 bases and J by 3 bases, with 15 bases between the two germline ends. There are 15 residues in the CDR3. Germline CDR1 reads LNHNV; CDR2 reads YYDKDF (reference sequence). CDR3: CATSTNGGLDTEAFF. DNA for the CDR3: TGTGCCACCAGCACAAACGGAGGACTGGACACTGAAGCTTTCTTT.

The sample holds many counts of this clonotype. This sequence joins TRBV24-1 and TRBJ2-2; TRBD2 agrees at 8 bases. Germline V CDR1 and CDR2: KGHDR, SFDVKD. This CDR3 contains 16 residues. J gave up 5 bases and V 4 bases, and 8 bases lay outside the gene matches. CDR3 sequence reads: CATSEPRVAGTGELFF. For the CDR3, the DNA is TGTGCCACCAGTGAACCCCGGGTAGCGGGGACCGGGGAGCTGTTTTTT.

This chain joins TRBV6-1 and TRBJ1-5; no definite D call. The germline CDR1 and CDR2 sequences are MNHNS and SASEGT. This CDR3 is built from 13 residues. Trimming pared 6 bases from V and 5 bases from J, leaving 11 bases between. The CDR3 protein is CASRGRVDQPQHF. CDR3 in DNA: TGTGCCAGCAGAGGGCGAGTAGATCAGCCCCAGCATTTT.

This clonotype was recorded a few times. A much bigger clone sits one base away, suggesting this may be a read error. The chain joins TRBV6-5 to TRBJ2-5, with TRBD2 matching over 11 bases. Germline CDR1 and CDR2: MNHEY and SVGAGI. The CDR3 totals 16 residues. Trimming removed 2 bases from V and 1 base from J; junction bases left unmatched: 3. CDR3 residues: CASSYSSGGVQETQYF. The CDR3 nucleotides read TGTGCCAGCAGTTACAGTAGCGGGGGGGTCCAAGAGACCCAGTACTTC.

About this clonotype: Given the absence of the conserved phenylalanine or tryptophan at the CDR3 end, a read error is likely. The chain carries TRBV6-1 and TRBJ1-1; a weak D match, TRBD1 (5 bases). This CDR3 is 15 amino acids long. The ends were cut back, 1 base at V and 4 bases at J, with 13 bases in the middle. In germline, CDR1 is MNHNS, CDR2 SASEGT. DNA for the CDR3: TGTGCCAGCAGTGAAGATTTATCGACAGTCACTGAAGCTTTCCTT. This sequence encodes CASSEDLSTVTEAFL.

This clonotype has at least ten counts. The chain employs TRBV6-1 and TRBJ2-3, with D possibly called TRBD1 or TRBD2 (5 bases each). Germline V lookup: CDR1 MNHNS, CDR2 SASEGT. The V end was cut by 6 bases, the J end by 1 base, with 11 bases between. The CDR3 is 14 residues long. The CDR3: CASRGTARTDTQYF. Written as DNA, the CDR3 is TGTGCCAGCAGGGGGACGGCCCGCACAGATACGCAGTATTTT.

At least ten counts were recorded for this clonotype. This chain uses TRBV6-2 or TRBV6-3 with TRBJ2-7; TRBD2 might be the D (7 bases). In germline, CDR1 is MNHEY, CDR2 SVGEGT. V was pared by 6 bases and J by 6 bases, with 18 bases between. The CDR3 has 14 amino acids. The CDR3 sequence: CASSQTGGPSEQYF. DNA for the CDR3: TGTGCCAGCAGCCAAACCGGGGGGCCGTCCGAGCAGTACTTC.

This clonotype occurred a few times. V gene TRBV10-3 combines with J gene TRBJ1-6, with D possibly TRBD1 on 6 matching bases. Germline V gives CDR1 ENHRY, CDR2 SYGVKD. This CDR3 contains 13 residues. Trimming cost V 11 bases and J 7 bases, with 15 bases left between them. The CDR3 bases are TGTGCCCAGCGGGACACGGTGAATTCACCCCTCCACTTT. Its protein product is CAQRDTVNSPLHF.

This clonotype has at least ten counts. The chain recombines TRBV7-8 with TRBJ2-2, with D tentatively TRBD2 (6 bases). Between the trimmed V and J ends, which lost 7 bases and 7 bases, there was a span of 22 bases. This CDR3 spans 16 amino acids. Germline CDR1 is SGHVS and CDR2 is FQNEAQ. The chain's CDR3 is CASKPTPGGVGGELFF. DNA of the CDR3: TGTGCCAGCAAACCAACCCCGGGCGGGGTCGGCGGGGAGCTGTTTTTT.

Worth noting for this clonotype: One end of the junction does not line up with germline, which may come from a read error. The gene calls are TRBV5-1 and TRBJ1-2; tentative D call: TRBD1 (5 bases). Germline V gene lookup returns CDR1 SGHRS and CDR2 YFSETQ. The CDR3 is made up of 14 amino acids. CDR3 in DNA: TGCGCCAGCAGCACCCTGGACGGGGCGGGAGGCTACATCTTC. Encoded protein: CASSTLDGAGGYIF.

The chain has TRBV9 and TRBJ1-1, with a weak D call TRBD1 (5 bases). The germline CDR1 and CDR2 sequences are SGDLS and YYNGEE. V lost 0 bases, J lost 1 base, and 19 bases lay in between. CDR3 length: 18 amino acids. The CDR3 DNA is TGTGCCAGCAGCGTAGGCCCGCGACCAGGAGGGACGAACACTGAAGCTTTCTTT. It translates to CASSVGPRPGGTNTEAFF.

This clonotype was detected a few times. J is TRBJ1-1 and V is TRBV27, with no clear D. The CDR3 consists of 11 residues. The ends were cut back, 6 bases at V and 8 bases at J, with 10 bases in the middle. Germline CDR1 reads MNHEY; CDR2 reads SMNVEV (reference sequence). The CDR3 region has the DNA TGTGCCAGCAGATTTGGGCAGGAAGCTTTCTTT. Its protein product is CASRFGQEAFF.

This clonotype was detected many times. The V and J genes are TRBV5-1 and TRBJ2-1; D may be TRBD1 (6 bases). Germline V gene data show CDR1 as SGHRS and CDR2 as YFSETQ. The CDR3 extends over 12 amino acids. V dropped 0 bases and J dropped 12 bases, with 10 bases sitting between them. The CDR3: CASSLGQVGQFF. The DNA of the CDR3 is TGCGCCAGCAGCTTGGGACAGGTTGGGCAGTTCTTC.

Many counts were recorded for this clonotype. The CDR3 bases are TGTGCCAGCTTGGTAGCGGGGGTTAGCAATGAGCAGTTCTTC. Translated: CASLVAGVSNEQFF. V gene TRBV12-3 or TRBV12-4 combines with J gene TRBJ2-1, with 9 bases aligning to TRBD2. The V gene end was trimmed by 8 bases and the J gene end by 6 bases; junction bases not matched to a gene: 8. This CDR3 has 14 amino acids.

The sample holds many counts of this clonotype. This sequence joins TRBV5-6 and TRBJ1-5; 7 bases match TRBD1. CDR3 size: 15 residues. Germline V CDR1 and CDR2: SGHDT, YYEEEE. Trimming took 2 bases from V and 4 from J; bases not matched to a gene: 6. This chain's CDR3 is CASSLGDSLNQPQHF. The DNA of the CDR3 is TGTGCCAGCAGCTTAGGGGACAGCTTAAATCAGCCCCAGCATTTT.

The chain has TRBV4-1 and TRBJ2-3; possibly TRBD1 or TRBD2 for D (5 bases each). The V end was cut by 0 bases, the J end by 3 bases, with 16 bases between. The CDR3 totals 17 residues. The germline V gene encodes CDR1 MGHRA and CDR2 YSYEKL. CDR3 amino acids: CASSQEGPGRETDTQYF. The CDR3 DNA follows: TGCGCCAGCAGCCAAGAAGGTCCCGGCAGGGAGACAGATACGCAGTATTTT.

The chain carries TRBV4-1 and TRBJ1-4, with 7 nucleotides matching TRBD1. Germline-derived CDR1 and CDR2 are MGHRA and YSYEKL. The trim removed 1 base at V and 8 bases at J, leaving 4 bases unmatched. CDR3 length: 14 residues. CDR3: CASSQGTGEEKLFF. DNA of the CDR3: TGCGCCAGCAGCCAAGGGACAGGAGAAGAAAAACTGTTTTTT.

This clonotype was recorded a few times. This chain connects TRBV20-1 to TRBJ2-4; D may be TRBD1 or TRBD2 (6 bases each). CDR1 is DFQATT and CDR2 is SNEGSKA in the germline V gene (reference sequence). This CDR3 is built from 17 residues. V was pared by 0 bases and J by 0 bases, with 15 bases between. CDR3 amino acids: CSARDVRGPLAKNIQYF. The CDR3 region has the DNA TGCAGTGCTAGAGATGTCCGGGGGCCTCTAGCCAAAAACATTCAGTACTTC.

This clonotype was picked up a small number of times. V usage is TRBV30 and J usage is TRBJ2-1, with D perhaps being TRBD1 or TRBD2 (7 bases each). V was trimmed by 4 bases and J by 0 bases, leaving 19 bases between them. Germline V gene sequence: CDR1 GTSNPN, CDR2 SVGIG (reference sequence). The CDR3 totals 17 residues. The CDR3 region is CAWNRGRGLISYNEQFF. The CDR3 DNA reads as TGTGCCTGGAACCGTGGGAGGGGGCTAATCTCCTACAATGAGCAGTTCTTC.

In this sample, this clonotype turned up a few times. The chain combines TRBV12-3 or TRBV12-4 with TRBJ1-3; D call uncertain. The CDR3 covers 16 residues. Deletions cut 7 bases from V and 0 bases from J, with 16 bases between. The DNA for the CDR3 is TGTGCCAGCATCCCTTTGGACGGCTTCTCTGGAAACACCATATATTTT. This sequence encodes CASIPLDGFSGNTIYF.

This clonotype was recorded at least ten times. V gene TRBV20-1 combines with J gene TRBJ2-2; 8 nucleotides line up with TRBD2. CDR3 size: 15 residues. Germline CDR1 is DFQATT and CDR2 is SNEGSKA (reference sequence). V was clipped by 6 bases and J by 4 bases; unmatched bases: 10. CDR3 DNA: TGCAGTGCCCTCGAACGAGCGGGGGCCACCGGGGAGCTGTTTTTT. It encodes CSALERAGATGELFF.

This clonotype was observed a handful of times. The rearrangement uses TRBV5-1 and TRBJ2-5; D is possibly TRBD1 (5 bases). Trimming removed 4 bases at V and 5 bases at J, with 15 bases between. The CDR3 spans 14 residues. Germline CDR1 SGHRS, CDR2 YFSETQ. The CDR3 loop is CASSPLAGSETQYF. The CDR3 nucleotides are TGCGCCAGCAGCCCGCTGGCAGGGTCGGAGACCCAGTACTTC. Looking up the rest from reference TRBV5-1 and TRBJ2-5 gives the full variable domain: KAGVTQTPRYLIKTRGQQVTLSCSPISGHRSVSWYQQTPGQGLQFLFEYFSETQRNKGNFPGRFSGRQFSNSRSEMNVSTLELGDSALYLCASSPLAGSETQYFGPGTRLLVL.